What follows are 28 T cell receptor beta chains derived from one specimen sequenced in a study of cytomegalovirus exposure and HLA in healthy donors. The PCR ran on 60 Vbeta and 13 Jbeta primers. Sequencing was performed with immunoSEQ multiplex PCR; in TCRdb, only in-frame clones are kept and a portion is missing. The sample includes about 63,000 clones, around 87% seen only once; the top ten take 9% to 13%. Sequences were obtained from PBMCs. The receptor set was obtained from a woman in her 30s in good health and CMV-seropositive.

The chain combines TRBV10-3 with TRBJ2-7; perhaps TRBD2 as D (5 bases). Trimming took 4 bases from V and 3 from J, leaving 13 bases between them. From germline, CDR1 is ENHRY and CDR2 SYGVKD. The CDR3 runs 14 residues. The CDR3 DNA is TGTGCCATCAGTGGTTTTAGCGATGACTACGAGCAGTACTTC. Encoded protein: CAISGFSDDYEQYF.

The chain is built from TRBV5-1 and TRBJ1-2; TRBD1 might be the D (5 bases). The germline V and J ends were trimmed by 3 bases and 6 bases, with 18 bases remaining between them. The germline gives CDR1 SGHRS, CDR2 YFSETQ. The CDR3 is 15 amino acids. In DNA, the CDR3 is TGCGCCAGCAGCTCGGAGGGACCCCCAGGGAATGGCTACACCTTC. It codes for CASSSEGPPGNGYTF.

The rearrangement joins TRBV18 to TRBJ2-7; D might be TRBD2 (5 bases). V lost 2 bases and J lost 3, with 11 bases in between. Germline CDR1 is KGHSH and CDR2 is LQKENI. There are 14 residues in the CDR3. The CDR3 here is CASSPAGPVYEQYF. CDR3 DNA: TGTGCCAGCTCACCAGCGGGCCCCGTCTACGAGCAGTACTTC. The entire variable domain, with the rest obtained from reference TRBV18 and TRBJ2-7, is as follows: NAGVMQNPRHLVRRRGQEARLRCSPMKGHSHVYWYRQLPEEGLKFMVYLQKENIIDESGMPKERFSAEFPKEGPSILRIQQVVRGDSAAYFCASSPAGPVYEQYFGPGTRLTVT.

The CDR3 bases are TGCAGCGTTGAACCAGGGGAGACCCAGTACTTC. It encodes CSVEPGETQYF. This sequence joins TRBV29-1 and TRBJ2-5; D might be TRBD1 (5 bases). The germline V gene has CDR1 SQVTM and CDR2 ANQGSEA. The CDR3 has 11 amino acids. Trimming stripped 2 bases from V and 5 bases from J, with 6 bases between. The variable domain in full, completed from reference TRBV29-1 and TRBJ2-5, reads SAVISQKPSRDICQRGTSLTIQCQVDSQVTMMFWYRQQPGQSLTLIATANQGSEATYESGFVIDKFPISRPNLTFSTLTVSNMSPEDSSIYLCSVEPGETQYFGPGTRLLVL.

This clone was seen only once. This chain uses TRBV5-1 with TRBJ1-2; 12 bases fit TRBD1. The CDR3 covers 14 residues. CDR1 is SGHRS, CDR2 YFSETQ, per germline. V lost 4 bases to trimming and J lost 7 bases; unmatched junction nucleotides: 5. CDR3 bases: TGCGCCAGCAGCCGCCGGGACAGGGGGCCTGGCTACACCTTC. Protein product: CASSRRDRGPGYTF. The full variable domain, with the rest looked up from reference TRBV5-1 and TRBJ1-2, is KAGVTQTPRYLIKTRGQQVTLSCSPISGHRSVSWYQQTPGQGLQFLFEYFSETQRNKGNFPGRFSGRQFSNSRSEMNVSTLELGDSALYLCASSRRDRGPGYTFGSGTRLTVV.

The CDR3 region is CASSPTGGDGYTF. CDR3 coding DNA: TGCGCCAGCAGCCCAACAGGGGGAGATGGCTACACCTTC. The chain carries TRBV5-1 and TRBJ1-2, with 8 bases lining up with TRBD1. CDR3 length: 13 amino acids. Germline V gene sequence: CDR1 SGHRS, CDR2 YFSETQ. J gave up 6 bases and V 4 bases, and 5 bases lay outside the gene matches.

The V gene is TRBV27, the J gene TRBJ1-5; tentatively, D is TRBD1 (6 bases). V gave up 2 bases and J gave up 9 bases, with 14 bases separating them. Germline CDR1 MNHEY, CDR2 SMNVEV (reference sequence). The CDR3 has 14 amino acids. The CDR3 nucleotides are TGTGCCAGCAGTTTAAGATTCGGACAGCTGCCCCAGCATTTT. Residues: CASSLRFGQLPQHF.

There are a few counts of this clone. This chain connects TRBV6-1 to TRBJ1-5, with 8 positions matching TRBD1. CDR3 length: 18 residues. Germline V gene data show CDR1 as MNHNS and CDR2 as SASEGT. Trimming took 3 bases from V and 2 from J; bases not matched to a gene: 12. This CDR3 reads CASSDGDRTSEGNQPQHF. CDR3 DNA sequence: TGTGCCAGCAGTGACGGGGACAGGACATCGGAGGGCAATCAGCCCCAGCATTTT.

The chain recombines TRBV10-3 with TRBJ2-7; D is unclear. CDR1 and CDR2 (germline): ENHRY, SYGVKD. V was shortened by 2 bases and J by 5 bases, with 4 bases between the two germline ends. The CDR3 loop spans 11 amino acids. The CDR3 nucleotides read TGTGCCATCAGTGAGGCAGACGAGCAGTACTTC. This translates into CAISEADEQYF.

This clone appeared once. The chain combines TRBV6-1 with TRBJ2-2, with 7 bases matching TRBD1. CDR1 and CDR2 (germline): MNHNS, SASEGT. V trimming: 4 bases; J trimming: 8 bases; junction bases outside the gene matches: 10. CDR3 length: 15 amino acids. CDR3 protein: CASSGATGTAGELFF. In nucleotides, the CDR3 is TGTGCCAGCAGTGGGGCAACTGGGACAGCTGGGGAGCTGTTTTTT.

CDR3 loop: CASSLLQGQRGNTEAFF. For the CDR3, the DNA is TGTGCCAGCAGTTTATTACAGGGGCAGCGTGGGAACACTGAAGCTTTCTTT. The chain links TRBV28 to TRBJ1-1, with 7 bases identical to TRBD1. The CDR3 covers 17 residues. Germline values: CDR1 MDHEN, CDR2 SYDVKM. The J segment lost 1 base and the V segment lost 1 base, leaving 9 bases of the junction unmatched. The variable domain in full, with the rest retrieved from reference TRBV28 and TRBJ1-1, is DVKVTQSSRYLVKRTGEKVFLECVQDMDHENMFWYRQDPGLGLRLIYFSYDVKMKEKGDIPEGYSVSREKKERFSLILESASTNQTSMYLCASSLLQGQRGNTEAFFGQGTRLTVV.

The chain recombines TRBV29-1 with TRBJ1-3; D is undetermined. Per germline, CDR1 SQVTM and CDR2 ANQGSEA. V was clipped by 4 bases and J by 0 bases, with 10 bases between them. This CDR3 has 14 residues. The CDR3 loop reads CSVAWRFSGNTIYF. DNA of the CDR3: TGCAGCGTTGCGTGGCGGTTCTCTGGAAACACCATATATTTT.

V gene TRBV29-1 combines with J gene TRBJ2-1; maybe TRBD2 (6 bases). Trimming took 7 bases from V and 10 from J, leaving 14 bases between them. This CDR3 spans 11 amino acids. Germline values: CDR1 SQVTM, CDR2 ANQGSEA. This CDR3 reads CSAVSGVEQFF. The CDR3 DNA follows: TGCAGCGCCGTTTCGGGGGTGGAGCAGTTCTTC.

DNA for the CDR3: TGTGCCAGCAGTTCTCTCCAGGGTAAATGGACTGAAGCTTTCTTT. It codes for CASSSLQGKWTEAFF. The rearrangement links TRBV27 to TRBJ1-1; D perhaps matches TRBD1 (5 bases). Deletions cut 4 bases from V and 5 bases from J, with 17 bases between. Germline V gene sequence: CDR1 MNHEY, CDR2 SMNVEV (reference sequence). The CDR3 sequence is 15 residues long.

V is TRBV27 and J is TRBJ1-1; D remains ambiguous. The CDR3 runs to 13 residues. Germline CDR1 and CDR2: MNHEY and SMNVEV (reference sequence). Trimming removed 5 bases from V and 5 bases from J, with 12 bases in between. In DNA form, the CDR3 reads TGTGCCAGCAGTCCCATCGGCGGGACTGAAGCTTTCTTT. It yields the protein CASSPIGGTEAFF.

The chain joins TRBV6-5 to TRBJ1-2, with D uncertain. V was cut by 5 bases and J by 0 bases, with 7 bases left in between. The CDR3 sequence is 13 residues long. CDR1 is MNHEY, CDR2 SVGAGI, per germline. CDR3 DNA sequence: TGTGCCAGCAGTCCAGGTTCTAACTATGGCTACACCTTC. Amino acid sequence: CASSPGSNYGYTF.

The rearrangement joins TRBV5-1 to TRBJ1-1; weak D call: TRBD1 (6 bases). Germline V gene data show CDR1 as SGHRS and CDR2 as YFSETQ. Trimming cost V 1 base and J 9 bases, with 16 bases left between them. The CDR3 consists of 14 residues. CDR3 sequence: CASSLSWRDRQAFF. Here the CDR3 DNA reads TGCGCCAGCAGCTTGAGTTGGCGAGACAGGCAAGCTTTCTTT.

The chain links TRBV9 to TRBJ2-7, with TRBD1 matching over 7 bases. CDR1 and CDR2 (germline): SGDLS, YYNGEE. V dropped 0 bases and J dropped 4; count of bases not matched to a gene: 10. The CDR3 is made up of 16 amino acids. The CDR3 reads CASSVGRQGEIYEQYF. Here the CDR3 DNA reads TGTGCCAGCAGCGTAGGGCGACAGGGAGAGATATACGAGCAGTACTTC.

The chain links TRBV7-6 to TRBJ2-3; TRBD1 might be the D (8 bases). This CDR3 comprises 16 residues. Germline V gives CDR1 SGHVS, CDR2 FNYEAQ. V dropped 8 bases and J dropped 4 bases, with 22 bases sitting between them. The CDR3 sequence is CASCAGAGGEADTQYF. The CDR3 nucleotides read TGTGCCAGCTGTGCGGGGGCAGGGGGCGAGGCAGATACGCAGTATTTT.

This sequence joins TRBV2 and TRBJ2-5; possibly TRBD2 for D (5 bases). Germline CDR1 and CDR2: SNHLY and FYNNEI. Trimming took 2 bases from V and 2 from J, leaving 9 bases between them. The CDR3 consists of 14 residues. CDR3 sequence reads: CASSETGGQETQYF. The CDR3 DNA follows: TGTGCCAGCAGTGAAACCGGAGGTCAAGAGACCCAGTACTTC.

The table lists this clone with a count of one. The chain joins TRBV9 to TRBJ2-1, with no clear D. The V gene lost 0 bases and the J gene lost 5 bases, with 6 bases spanning the gap. Germline loops: CDR1 SGDLS, CDR2 YYNGEE. The CDR3 totals 13 residues. The CDR3 nucleotides read TGTGCCAGCAGCGTAGTACTTCACAATGAGCAGTTCTTC. This encodes CASSVVLHNEQFF.

This clone has just a few counts. The gene calls are TRBV7-2 and TRBJ2-7; the match to TRBD2 covers 11 bases. J lost 3 bases, V lost 2 bases, and 0 bases had no gene match. This CDR3 region has 14 residues. Germline CDR1 reads SGHTA; CDR2 reads FQGNSA. The CDR3 DNA follows: TGTGCCAGCAGCTTACTAGCGGGAGGCTACGAGCAGTACTTC. It codes for CASSLLAGGYEQYF.

The chain joins TRBV7-9 to TRBJ1-6, with a possible D match to TRBD1 (5 bases). In germline, CDR1 is SEHNR, CDR2 FQNEAQ (reference sequence). The V gene lost 5 bases and the J gene lost 7 bases, with 21 bases spanning the gap. The CDR3 is made up of 17 amino acids. The CDR3 region is CASSVSGSGRANSPLHF. The CDR3 DNA is TGTGCCAGCAGCGTTAGTGGATCAGGCAGGGCCAATTCACCCCTCCACTTT.

The V and J genes are TRBV5-1 and TRBJ2-7; the D gene is possibly TRBD2 (5 bases). V lost 0 bases to trimming and J lost 2 bases, with 12 bases between them. This CDR3 region has 15 residues. The germline CDR1 and CDR2 sequences are SGHRS and YFSETQ. CDR3 DNA: TGCGCCAGCAGCTTGGGTGGAGGCTTTACCTACGAGCAGTACTTC. It specifies CASSLGGGFTYEQYF.

The chain couples TRBV4-1 to TRBJ2-1, with D maybe TRBD2 (6 bases). Germline-derived CDR1 and CDR2 are MGHRA and YSYEKL. V gave up 1 base and J gave up 8 bases, with 15 bases separating them. The CDR3 extends over 15 amino acids. CDR3 nucleotides: TGCGCCAGCAGCCAAGGTCCTAGCCGCGGGGATGAGCAGTTCTTC. Amino acids: CASSQGPSRGDEQFF.

The chain uses TRBV6-7 and TRBJ2-1; 7 bases fit TRBD2. TRBV6-7 carries the ORF label, with uncertain function. The CDR3 loop spans 15 amino acids. V was pared by 2 bases and J by 7 bases, with 8 bases of the junction left unmatched. CDR3 sequence (DNA): TGTGCCAGCAGTTACCCGACTAGCTTGATGAATGAGCAGTTCTTC. Translating it yields CASSYPTSLMNEQFF.

The DNA for the CDR3 is TGTGCCAGCAGCGTAACCGGGACTAGCGTCAACAATGAGCAGTTCTTC. Residues: CASSVTGTSVNNEQFF. The rearrangement joins TRBV7-2 to TRBJ2-1, with 10 bases aligning to TRBD2. V gave up 5 bases and J gave up 5 bases; unmatched junction bases: 9. This CDR3 comprises 16 residues. CDR1 is SGHTA, CDR2 FQGNSA, per germline.

The chain recombines TRBV7-7 with TRBJ2-1, with TRBD2 matching 11 bases. Germline V gives CDR1 SSHAT, CDR2 FNYEAQ (reference sequence). The length of the CDR3 is 17 residues. J lost 6 bases, V lost 1 base, and 8 bases had no gene match. The CDR3 coding sequence is TGTGCCAGCAGCTTAGGGGAGACTAGCGGGAATGTCAATGAGCAGTTCTTC. This sequence encodes CASSLGETSGNVNEQFF. The whole variable domain, filled in from reference TRBV7-7 and TRBJ2-1, reads GAGVSQSPRYKVTKRGQDVTLRCDPISSHATLYWYQQALGQGPEFLTYFNYEAQPDKSGLPSDRFSAERPEGSISTLTIQRTEQRDSAMYRCASSLGETSGNVNEQFFGPGTRLTVL.